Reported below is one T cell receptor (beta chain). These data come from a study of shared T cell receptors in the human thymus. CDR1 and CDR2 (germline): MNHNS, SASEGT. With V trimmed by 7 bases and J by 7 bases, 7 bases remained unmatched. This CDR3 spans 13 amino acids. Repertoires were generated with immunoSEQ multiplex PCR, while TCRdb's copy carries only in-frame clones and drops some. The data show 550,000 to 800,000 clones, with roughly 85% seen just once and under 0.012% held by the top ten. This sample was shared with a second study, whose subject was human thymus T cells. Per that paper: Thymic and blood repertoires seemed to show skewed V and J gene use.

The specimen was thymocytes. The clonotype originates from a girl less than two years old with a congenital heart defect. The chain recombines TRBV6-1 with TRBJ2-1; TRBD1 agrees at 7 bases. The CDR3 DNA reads TGTGCCAGCACCGCCGACAGGGTTAATGAGCAGTTCTTC. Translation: CASTADRVNEQFF.